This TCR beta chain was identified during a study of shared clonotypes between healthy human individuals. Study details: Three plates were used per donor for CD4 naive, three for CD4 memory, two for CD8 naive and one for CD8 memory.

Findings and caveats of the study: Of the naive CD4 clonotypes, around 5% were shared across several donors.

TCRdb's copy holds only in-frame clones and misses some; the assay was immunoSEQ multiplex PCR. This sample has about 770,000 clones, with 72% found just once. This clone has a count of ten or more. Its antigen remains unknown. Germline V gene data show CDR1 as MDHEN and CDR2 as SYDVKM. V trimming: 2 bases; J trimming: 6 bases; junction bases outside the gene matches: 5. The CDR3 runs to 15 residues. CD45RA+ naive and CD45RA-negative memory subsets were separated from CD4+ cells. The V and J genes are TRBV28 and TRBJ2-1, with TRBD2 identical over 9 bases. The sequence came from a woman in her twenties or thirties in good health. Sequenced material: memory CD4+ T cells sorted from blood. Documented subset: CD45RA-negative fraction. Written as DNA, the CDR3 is TGTGCCAGCAGTTTAGAACTAGCGGGCCTCAATGAGCAGTTCTTC. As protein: CASSLELAGLNEQFF.